Listed here is a single T cell receptor (beta chain). The germline CDR1 and CDR2 sequences are MNHNY and SVGAGI (reference sequence). CDR3 length: 13 residues. Trimming cost V 2 bases and J 11 bases, with 10 bases left between them. This specimen comes from a study of blood T cell repertoires in COVID-19. Profiling relied on immunoSEQ multiplex PCR, and the TCRdb table lists in-frame clones only, not all of them. The profile shows roughly 110,000 clones, approximately 91% of them singletons. The receptor was derived from a woman aged 70-85 years who had recovered from COVID-19. The material sequenced was peripheral blood. The chain links TRBV6-6 to TRBJ1-6; D is perhaps TRBD1 (6 bases). The CDR3, as DNA: TGTGCCAGCAGTTACCACCAGGGGCCACCCCTCCACTTT. This gives the protein CASSYHQGPPLHF.